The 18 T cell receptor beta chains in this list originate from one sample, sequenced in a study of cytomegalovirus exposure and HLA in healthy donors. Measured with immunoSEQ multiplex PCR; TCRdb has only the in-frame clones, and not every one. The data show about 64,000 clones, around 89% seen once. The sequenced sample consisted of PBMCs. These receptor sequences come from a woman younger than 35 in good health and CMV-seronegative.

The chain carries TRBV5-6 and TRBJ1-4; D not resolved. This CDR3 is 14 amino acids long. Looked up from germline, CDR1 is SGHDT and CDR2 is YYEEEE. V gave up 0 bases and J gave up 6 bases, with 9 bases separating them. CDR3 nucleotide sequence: TGTGCCAGCAGCTTGGGAACTCGCTATGAAAAACTGTTTTTT. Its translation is CASSLGTRYEKLFF. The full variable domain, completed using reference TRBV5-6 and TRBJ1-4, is DAGVTQSPTHLIKTRGQQVTLRCSPKSGHDTVSWYQQALGQGPQFIFQYYEEEERQRGNFPDRFSGHQFPNYSSELNVNALLLGDSALYLCASSLGTRYEKLFFGSGTQLSVL.

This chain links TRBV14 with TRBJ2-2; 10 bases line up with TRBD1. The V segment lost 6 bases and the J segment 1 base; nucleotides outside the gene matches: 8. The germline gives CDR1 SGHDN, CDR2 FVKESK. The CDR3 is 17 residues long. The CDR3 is CASRRSGTGENTGELFF. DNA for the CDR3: TGTGCCAGCAGGCGAAGCGGGACAGGGGAGAACACCGGGGAGCTGTTTTTT.

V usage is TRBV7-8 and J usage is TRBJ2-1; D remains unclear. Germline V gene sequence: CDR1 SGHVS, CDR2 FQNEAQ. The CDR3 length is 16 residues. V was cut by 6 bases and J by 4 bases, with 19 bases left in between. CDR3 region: CASSLVGGMLYNEQFF. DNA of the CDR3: TGTGCCAGCAGTTTGGTCGGCGGAATGCTTTACAATGAGCAGTTCTTC.

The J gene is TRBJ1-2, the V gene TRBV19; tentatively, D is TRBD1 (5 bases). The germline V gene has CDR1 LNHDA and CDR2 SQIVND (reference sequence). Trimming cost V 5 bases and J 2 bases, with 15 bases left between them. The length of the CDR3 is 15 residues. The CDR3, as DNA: TGTGCCAGTAGTCTTATTGTTGGGGGGAACTATGGCTACACCTTC. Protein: CASSLIVGGNYGYTF.

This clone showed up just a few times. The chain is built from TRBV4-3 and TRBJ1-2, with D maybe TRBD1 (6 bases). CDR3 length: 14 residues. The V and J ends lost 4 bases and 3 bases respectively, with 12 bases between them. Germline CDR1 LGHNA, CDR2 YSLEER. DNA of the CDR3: TGCGCCAGCAGCCCGGACAGTCCAGACTATGGCTACACCTTC. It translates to CASSPDSPDYGYTF.

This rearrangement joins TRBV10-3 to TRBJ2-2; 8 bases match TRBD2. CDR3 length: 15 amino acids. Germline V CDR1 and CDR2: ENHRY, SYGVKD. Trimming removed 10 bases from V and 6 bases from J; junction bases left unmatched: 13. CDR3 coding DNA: TGTGCCACCACGGGAGGGGAATATGAGTCCGGGGAGCTGTTTTTT. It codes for CATTGGEYESGELFF.

CDR3 coding DNA: TGTGCCAGCACCACCAGTAATGAGCAGTTCTTC. Its protein product is CASTTSNEQFF. The chain joins TRBV7-2 to TRBJ2-1; D remains ambiguous. Trimming removed 7 bases at V and 7 bases at J, with 8 bases between. Germline CDR1 and CDR2: SGHTA and FQGNSA. The CDR3 runs 11 residues.

This CDR3 is CASSLTRQPIYGYTF. The CDR3 nucleotides read TGTGCCAGTAGTTTAACTCGACAGCCCATCTATGGCTACACCTTC. The chain has TRBV19 and TRBJ1-2, with D possibly matching TRBD1 (5 bases). V was shortened by 5 bases and J by 4 bases, with 17 bases between the two germline ends. The germline CDR1 and CDR2 sequences are LNHDA and SQIVND (reference sequence). The CDR3 consists of 15 residues.

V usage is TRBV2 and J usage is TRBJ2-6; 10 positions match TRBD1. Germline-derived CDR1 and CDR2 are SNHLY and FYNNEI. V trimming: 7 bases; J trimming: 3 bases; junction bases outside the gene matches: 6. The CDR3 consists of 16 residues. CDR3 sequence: CASKRDRGHGANVLTF. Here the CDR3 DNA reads TGTGCCAGCAAGAGAGACAGGGGGCATGGGGCCAACGTCCTGACTTTC.

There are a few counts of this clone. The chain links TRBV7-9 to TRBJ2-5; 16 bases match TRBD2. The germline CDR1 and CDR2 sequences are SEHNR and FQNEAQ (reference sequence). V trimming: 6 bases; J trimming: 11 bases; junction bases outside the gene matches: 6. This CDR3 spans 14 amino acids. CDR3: CASRPGLAGGQQYF. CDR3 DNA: TGTGCCAGCAGACCGGGACTAGCGGGGGGGCAACAGTACTTC.

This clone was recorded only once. The CDR3 bases are TGTGCCAGCAGGGTACGCAGGGGTAACCAGCCCCAGCATTTT. Its protein is CASRVRRGNQPQHF. The chain carries TRBV28 and TRBJ1-5; D may be TRBD1 (6 bases). Germline CDR1 and CDR2: MDHEN and SYDVKM. The ends were cut back, 6 bases at V and 7 bases at J, with 16 bases in the middle. The CDR3 is 14 residues long.

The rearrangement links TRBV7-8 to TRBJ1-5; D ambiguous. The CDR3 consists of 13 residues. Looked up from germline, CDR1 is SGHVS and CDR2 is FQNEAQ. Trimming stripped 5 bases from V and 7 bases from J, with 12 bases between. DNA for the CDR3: TGTGCCAGCAGCCCAAACAATAAGCAGCCCCAGCATTTT. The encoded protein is CASSPNNKQPQHF.

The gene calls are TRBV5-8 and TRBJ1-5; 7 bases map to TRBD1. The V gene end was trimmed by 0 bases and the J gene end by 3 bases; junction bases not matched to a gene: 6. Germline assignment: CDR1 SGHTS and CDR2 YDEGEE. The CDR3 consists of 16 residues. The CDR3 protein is CASSLGAGGFNQPQHF. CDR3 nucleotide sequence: TGTGCCAGCAGCTTGGGCGCAGGGGGTTTCAATCAGCCCCAGCATTTT.

The DNA of the CDR3 is TGTGCCAGCTCTTTAGCGGGGGGCCCTAGGAATGAGCAGTTCTTC. Its protein product is CASSLAGGPRNEQFF. The chain joins TRBV2 to TRBJ2-1, with 10 bases identical to TRBD2. Looked up from germline, CDR1 is SNHLY and CDR2 is FYNNEI. The CDR3 runs 15 residues. V gave up 8 bases and J gave up 7 bases; unmatched junction bases: 11.

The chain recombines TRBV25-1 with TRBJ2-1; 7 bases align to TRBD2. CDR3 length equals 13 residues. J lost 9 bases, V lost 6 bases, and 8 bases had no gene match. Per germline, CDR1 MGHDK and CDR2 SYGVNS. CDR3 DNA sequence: TGTGCCAGCAGGAGGGACTACTCGGGTGAGCAGTTCTTC. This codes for CASRRDYSGEQFF.

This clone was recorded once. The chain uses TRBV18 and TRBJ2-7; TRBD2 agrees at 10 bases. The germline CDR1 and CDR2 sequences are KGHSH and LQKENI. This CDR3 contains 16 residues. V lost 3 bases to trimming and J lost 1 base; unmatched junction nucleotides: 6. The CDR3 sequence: CASSPPGLAKSYEQYF. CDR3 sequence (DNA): TGTGCCAGCTCACCGCCGGGACTAGCGAAGTCCTACGAGCAGTACTTC.

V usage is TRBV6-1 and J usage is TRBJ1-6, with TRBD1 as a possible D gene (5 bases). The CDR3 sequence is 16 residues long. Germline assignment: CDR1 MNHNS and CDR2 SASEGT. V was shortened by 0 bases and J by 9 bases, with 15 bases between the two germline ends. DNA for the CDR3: TGTGCCAGCAGTGAAGCTCCAGGGTTTCTAGGTTCACCCCTCCACTTT. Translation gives CASSEAPGFLGSPLHF.

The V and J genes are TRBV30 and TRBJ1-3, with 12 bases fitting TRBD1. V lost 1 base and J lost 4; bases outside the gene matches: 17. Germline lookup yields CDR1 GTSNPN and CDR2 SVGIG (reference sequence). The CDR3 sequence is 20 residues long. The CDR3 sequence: CAWSGLPGTGGLARGNTIYF. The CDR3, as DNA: TGTGCCTGGAGTGGCCTCCCCGGGACAGGGGGCTTAGCGCGGGGAAACACCATATATTTT.